This T cell receptor beta chain was sequenced in a study of shared clonotypes between healthy human individuals. For the study at large: The plates for each donor numbered three CD4 naive, three CD4 memory, two CD8 naive and one CD8 memory.

CD45RO-negative CD8 cells positively selected for CCR7 made up the naive population, which excluded terminally differentiated effector memory CD45RA+ cells. Clones were read by immunoSEQ multiplex PCR, and TCRdb kept only the in-frame ones, dropping some. The sample yields about 2.2 million clones, under 95% seen once. With 6 bases clipped from V and 4 bases from J, the junction kept 11 bases outside the gene matches. CDR1 is MNHEY and CDR2 is SMNVEV in the germline V gene (reference sequence). The CDR3 extends over 15 amino acids. The chain links TRBV27 to TRBJ1-2; 7 bases are shared with TRBD1. The sample consisted of naive CD8+ T cells from PBMCs. This TCR derives from a young man in good health. Some clones in this sample may be carry-over from other donors' samples. The CDR3 nucleotides read TGTGCCAGCAGCCTCGGGGCAGGGGGTCCCTATGGCTACACCTTC. Translating it yields CASSLGAGGPYGYTF.